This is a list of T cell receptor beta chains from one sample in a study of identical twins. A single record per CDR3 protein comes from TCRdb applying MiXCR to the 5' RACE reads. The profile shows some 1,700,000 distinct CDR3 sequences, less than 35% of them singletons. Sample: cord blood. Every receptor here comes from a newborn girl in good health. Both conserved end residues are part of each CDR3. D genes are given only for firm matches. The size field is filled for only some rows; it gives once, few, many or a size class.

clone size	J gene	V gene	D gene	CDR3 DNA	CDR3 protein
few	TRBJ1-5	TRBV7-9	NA	TGTGCCAGCAGCTCGACACCTGGGAGGAGCAATCAGCCCCAGCATTTT	CASSSTPGRSNQPQHF
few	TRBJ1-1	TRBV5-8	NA	TGTGCCAGCAGGACCCAGGGATGGACTGAAGCTTTCTTT	CASRTQGWTEAFF
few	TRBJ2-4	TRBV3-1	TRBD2	TGTGCCAGCAGCCCGGGACTAGCAAAGGGAAACATTCAGTACTTC	CASSPGLAKGNIQYF
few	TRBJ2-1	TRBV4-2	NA	TGTGCCAGCAGCCAAGATACGTCCCCCCCCGATGAGCAGTTCTTC	CASSQDTSPPDEQFF
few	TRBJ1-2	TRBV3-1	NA	TGTGCCAGCAGCCAAGGCTCAGGGTTTGGCTACACCTTC	CASSQGSGFGYTF
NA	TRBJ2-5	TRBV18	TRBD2	TGTGCCAGCTCACGGGCGGGGGGGCCCGAAGAGACCCAGTACTTC	CASSRAGGPEETQYF
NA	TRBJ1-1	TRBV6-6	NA	TGTGCCAGCAGTTACTCGAGAGAGGTGAACACTGAAGCTTTCTTT	CASSYSREVNTEAFF
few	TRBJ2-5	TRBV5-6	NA	TGTGCCAGCAGCTCCGGGGTTAGACTGACGGAGACCCAGTACTTC	CASSSGVRLTETQYF
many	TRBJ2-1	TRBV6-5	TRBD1	TGTGCCAGCAGTTACGCCGGGACAGGGGGCAATGAGCAGTTCTTC	CASSYAGTGGNEQFF
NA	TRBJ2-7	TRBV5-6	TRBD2	TGTGCCAGCAGCTTCCGACTAGCGGGAGGGATACGTGCCTACGAGCAGTACTTC	CASSFRLAGGIRAYEQYF
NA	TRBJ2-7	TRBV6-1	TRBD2	TGTGCCAGCAGTGAACTTGCGGGAGGGGCCTACAATGAGCAGTACTTC	CASSELAGGAYNEQYF
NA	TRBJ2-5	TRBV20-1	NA	TGCAGTGCTACTGCAGGGGGGTCCTACAATGAGCAGTACTTC	CSATAGGSYNEQYF
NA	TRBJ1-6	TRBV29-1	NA	TGCAGCGCCACGACTGAAAGCTCCTATAATTCACCCCTCCACTTT	CSATTESSYNSPLHF
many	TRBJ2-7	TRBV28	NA	TGTGCCAGCAGTTCCCCCCGACTAGTATACGAGCAGTACTTC	CASSSPRLVYEQYF
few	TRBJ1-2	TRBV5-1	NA	TGCGCCAGCATAGGGGAAACAGGGAACTATGGCTACACCTTC	CASIGETGNYGYTF
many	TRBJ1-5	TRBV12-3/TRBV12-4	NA	TGTGCCAGCAGCTCGTCTGGAGGTCAGCCCCAGCATTTT	CASSSSGGQPQHF
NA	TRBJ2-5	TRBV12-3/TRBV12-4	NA	TGTGCCAGCAGTATCCGACTCCTTAGACAGTACTTC	CASSIRLLRQYF
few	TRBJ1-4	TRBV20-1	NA	TGCAGTGCCCGGTTCCCACAGGAAAAACTGTTTTTT	CSARFPQEKLFF
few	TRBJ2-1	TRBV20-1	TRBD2	TGCAGTGCTAGATGGAGGCTAGCGGTCGACAATGAGCAGTTCTTC	CSARWRLAVDNEQFF
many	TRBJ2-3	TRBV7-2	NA	TGTGCCAGCAGCCGAGGACCACGCACAGATACGCAGTATTTT	CASSRGPRTDTQYF